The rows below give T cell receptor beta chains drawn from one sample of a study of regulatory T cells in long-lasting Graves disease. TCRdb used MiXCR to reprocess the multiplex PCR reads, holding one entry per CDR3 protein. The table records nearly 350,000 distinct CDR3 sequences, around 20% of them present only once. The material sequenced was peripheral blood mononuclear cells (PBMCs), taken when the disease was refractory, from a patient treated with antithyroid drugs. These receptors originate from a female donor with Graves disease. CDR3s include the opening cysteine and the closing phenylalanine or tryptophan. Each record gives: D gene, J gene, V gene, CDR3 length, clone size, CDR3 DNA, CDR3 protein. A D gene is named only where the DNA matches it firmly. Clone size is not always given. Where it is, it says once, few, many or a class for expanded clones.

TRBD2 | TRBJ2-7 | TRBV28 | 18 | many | TGTGCCAGCAGCACGTCGAGGGCAAGACTAGCGGACTCCTACGAGCAGTACTTC | CASSTSRARLADSYEQYF
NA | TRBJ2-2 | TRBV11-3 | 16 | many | TGTGCCAGCAGCTGGTACAGGGAAAGGTCCCCCGGGGAGCTGTTTTTT | CASSWYRERSPGELFF
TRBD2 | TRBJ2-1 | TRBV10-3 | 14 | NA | TGTGCCATCAAGAGGACTAGCGGACACAATGAGCAGTTCTTC | CAIKRTSGHNEQFF
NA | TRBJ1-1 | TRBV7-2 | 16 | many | TGTGCCAGCAGCTTTATTAGTAGGGCTTCAAACACTGAAGCTTTCTTT | CASSFISRASNTEAFF
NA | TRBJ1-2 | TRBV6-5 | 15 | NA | TGTGCCAGCAGTTACTCGGGCAGTAACCACTATGGCTACACCTTC | CASSYSGSNHYGYTF
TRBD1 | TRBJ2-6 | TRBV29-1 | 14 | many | TGCAGCGTCGAGGGACAGTATGGGGCCAACGTCCTGACTTTC | CSVEGQYGANVLTF
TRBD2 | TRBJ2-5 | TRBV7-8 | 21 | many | TGTGCCAGCAGCTCCCCATGGCCTCCCCACAACCGGGGACTACCCCAAGAGACCCAGTACTTC | CASSSPWPPHNRGLPQETQYF
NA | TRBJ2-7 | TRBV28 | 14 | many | TGTGCCAGCAGTTGGGGGGGGCGCTTCTACGAGCAGTACTTC | CASSWGGRFYEQYF
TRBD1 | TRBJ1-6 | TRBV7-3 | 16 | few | TGTGCCAGCAGCTTAACCGCCAGACAGGGAAATTCACCCCTCCACTTT | CASSLTARQGNSPLHF
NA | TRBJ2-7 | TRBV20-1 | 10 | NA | TGCAGTGCTAGCGTGTACGAGCAGTACTTC | CSASVYEQYF
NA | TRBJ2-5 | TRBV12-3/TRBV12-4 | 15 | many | TGTGCCGTCCAGAATCCTGATCTTGCCCAAGAGACCCAGTACTTC | CAVQNPDLAQETQYF
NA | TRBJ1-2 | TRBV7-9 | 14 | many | TGTGCCAGCAGCTTATGGACAGAACGCTATGGCTACACCTTC | CASSLWTERYGYTF
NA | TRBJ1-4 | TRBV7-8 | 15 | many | TGTGCCAGCTCACCACCGGGGGGACTGAACGAAAAACTGTTTTTT | CASSPPGGLNEKLFF
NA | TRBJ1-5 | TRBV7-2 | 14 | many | TGTGCCAGCAGCCCCGTAAGCGGCAATCAGCCCCAGCATTTT | CASSPVSGNQPQHF
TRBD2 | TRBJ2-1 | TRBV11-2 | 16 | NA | TGTGCCAGCAGCTTAGAAACTAGCGGGTTCTTCAATGAGCAGTTCTTC | CASSLETSGFFNEQFF
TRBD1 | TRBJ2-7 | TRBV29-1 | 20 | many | TGCAGCGTTAGGGGGGACCCCGGCACATCGACAGGGGCTGGGTCCTACGAGCAGTACTTC | CSVRGDPGTSTGAGSYEQYF
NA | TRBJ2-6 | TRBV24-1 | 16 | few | TGTGCCACCAGTGATCCCTCAGGATCTGGGGCCAACGTCCTGACTTTC | CATSDPSGSGANVLTF
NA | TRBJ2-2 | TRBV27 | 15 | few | TGTGCCAGCAGTTCACCCCAACCCACTACTGGGGAGCTGTTTTTT | CASSSPQPTTGELFF
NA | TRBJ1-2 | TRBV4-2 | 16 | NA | TGTGCCAGCAGCCAAGGCCAGGAGGGGGTTAGCTATGGCTACACCTTC | CASSQGQEGVSYGYTF
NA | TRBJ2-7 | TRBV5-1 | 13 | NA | TGTGCCAGCAGGGTGGCTGGAGGTGTCGGGCAGTACTTC | CASRVAGGVGQYF
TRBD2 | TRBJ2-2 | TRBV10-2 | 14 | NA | TGCGCCAGCAGTCGAGGGACTAGCCACGGGGAGCTGTTTTTT | CASSRGTSHGELFF
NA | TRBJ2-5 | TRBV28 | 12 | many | TGTGCCAGCTCGAGACCTGGGGAGACCCAGTACTTC | CASSRPGETQYF
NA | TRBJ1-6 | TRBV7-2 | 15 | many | TGTGCCAGCAGCTCGCCGGGATCAGCGGCATCACCCCTCCACTTT | CASSSPGSAASPLHF
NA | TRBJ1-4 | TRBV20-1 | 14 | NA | TGCAGTACTAGTTCGGTCCAGGGTGATGAAAAACTGTTTTTT | CSTSSVQGDEKLFF
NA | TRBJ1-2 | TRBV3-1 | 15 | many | TGTGCCAGCAGCCCAGGCGGGCCAACCTTCTATGGCTACACCTTC | CASSPGGPTFYGYTF
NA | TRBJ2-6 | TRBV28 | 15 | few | TGTGCCAGCAGTTTAGGCAGGCCGGGGGCCAACGTCCTGACTTTC | CASSLGRPGANVLTF
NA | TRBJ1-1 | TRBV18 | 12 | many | TGTGCCAGGGGACGGTCAAACACTGAAGCTTTCTTT | CARGRSNTEAFF
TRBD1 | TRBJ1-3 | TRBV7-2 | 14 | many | TGTGCCAGCAGCTCCGACAGGGACGGAAACACCATATATTTT | CASSSDRDGNTIYF
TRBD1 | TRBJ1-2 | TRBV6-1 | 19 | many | TGTGCCAGCAGTGAAGGTGGAGTGACAGGGATTATTGGCCAGCAGGACTACACCTTC | CASSEGGVTGIIGQQDYTF
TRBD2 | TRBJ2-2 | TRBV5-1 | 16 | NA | TGCGCCAGCAGCTTACTAGCGGGGGGAAACACCGGGGAGCTGTTTTTT | CASSLLAGGNTGELFF
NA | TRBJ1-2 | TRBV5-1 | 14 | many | TGCGCCAGCAGCCAACCACCGACAGACTATGGCTACACCTTC | CASSQPPTDYGYTF
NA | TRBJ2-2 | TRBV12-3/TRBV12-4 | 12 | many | TGTGCCAGCAGCCAGGAGATCGGGGAGCTGTTTTTT | CASSQEIGELFF